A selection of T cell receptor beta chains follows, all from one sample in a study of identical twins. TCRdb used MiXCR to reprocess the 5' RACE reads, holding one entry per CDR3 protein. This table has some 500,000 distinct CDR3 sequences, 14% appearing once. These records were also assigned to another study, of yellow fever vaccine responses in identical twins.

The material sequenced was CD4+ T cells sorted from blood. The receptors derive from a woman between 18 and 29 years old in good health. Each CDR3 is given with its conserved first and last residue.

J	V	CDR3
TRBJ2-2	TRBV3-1	CASSSDTLTIANTGELFF
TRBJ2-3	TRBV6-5	CASSYSRQGNTDTQYF
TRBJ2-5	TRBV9	CASSVRQGWEETQYF
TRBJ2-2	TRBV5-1	CASSLAGTAEGTGELFF
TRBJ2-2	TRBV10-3	CATSAGGVRGELFF
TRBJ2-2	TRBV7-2	CASSSEGATTGELFF
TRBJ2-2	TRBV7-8	CASSLAETRGGELFF
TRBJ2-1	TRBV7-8	CASSLADRVYNEQFF
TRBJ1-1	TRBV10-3	CAISEGGADTEAFF
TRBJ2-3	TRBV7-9	CASSLALAGPSTDTQYF
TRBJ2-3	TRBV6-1	CASSEASNTQYF
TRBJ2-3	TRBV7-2	CASSLAAGDSTDTQYF
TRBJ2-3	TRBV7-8	CASSLTFRGRTRDTQYF
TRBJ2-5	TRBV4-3	CASSLGTSGIQETQYF
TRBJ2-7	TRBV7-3	CASSQKAGTYEQYF
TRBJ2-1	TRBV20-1	CSASSDAHNEQFF
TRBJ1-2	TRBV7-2	CASSLAEGGLGGYTF
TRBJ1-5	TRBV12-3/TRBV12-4	CASSLRDRGQHF
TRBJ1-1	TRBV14	CASSQRTEAFF
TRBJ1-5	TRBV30	CAWSGAGQPQHF
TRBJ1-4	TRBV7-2	CASSFGREPKLFF
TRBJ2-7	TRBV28	CASSTPGAGRYEQYF
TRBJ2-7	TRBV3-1	CASSPTASLYEQYF
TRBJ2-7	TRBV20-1	CSARAGQGIYEQYF
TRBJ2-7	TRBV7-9	CASSLAWGDPNEQYF
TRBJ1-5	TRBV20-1	CSAQANSNQPQHF
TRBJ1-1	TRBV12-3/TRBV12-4	CASRRQGEAFF
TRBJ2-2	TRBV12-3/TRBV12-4	CASSVFPSGELFF
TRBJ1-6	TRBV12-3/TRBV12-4	CASSQTQGRSPLHF
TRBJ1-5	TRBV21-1	CASSKTMGVPRSNQPQHF
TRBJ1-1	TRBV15	CATRQVNTEAFF
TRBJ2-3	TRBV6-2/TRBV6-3	CASRRGISTDTQYF
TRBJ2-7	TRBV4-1	CASSQDNQPSYEQYF
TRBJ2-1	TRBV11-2	CASSPQGSYNEQFF
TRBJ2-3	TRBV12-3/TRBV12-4	CASSHDITQYF
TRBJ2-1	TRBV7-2	CASSLASGSGNEQFF
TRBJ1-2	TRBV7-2	CASSLAQGALNGYTF
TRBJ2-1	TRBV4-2	CASSQDPRGGQMNEQFF
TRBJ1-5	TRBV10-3	CATQQGNQPQHF
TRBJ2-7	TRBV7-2	CASSPRLDGGSYEQYF
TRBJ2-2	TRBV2	CASSVIQNTGELFF